The T cell receptor (beta chain) under discussion was sequenced for a study of T cells in localized non-small cell lung cancer. The data were produced by immunoSEQ multiplex PCR, yet TCRdb's version contains in-frame clones alone and is incomplete. This sample carries around 22,000 clones, about 91% of them seen once, and the ten largest clones take roughly 9.9%. V dropped 5 bases and J dropped 5; count of bases not matched to a gene: 9. The germline V gene encodes CDR1 SGHRS and CDR2 YFSETQ. The CDR3 has 14 residues. This material consisted of peripheral blood mononuclear cells, taken before any cancer treatment. This chain links TRBV5-1 with TRBJ2-5; 7 bases are shared with TRBD1. The TCR sequence derives from a woman aged 40 to 75 with stage III lung adenocarcinoma. The chain's CDR3 is CASRVDRPQETQYF. DNA for the CDR3: TGCGCCAGCAGAGTGGACAGGCCACAGGAGACCCAGTACTTC.